The clone carrying this T cell receptor beta chain was counted between two and nine times. Its antigen is undetermined. One heparinised draw of blood, averaging around 120 mL, came from each donor. Reverse transcription of all isolated RNA meant that expressed TCRB transcripts were sequenced. This table comes from immunoSEQ multiplex PCR, and its TCRdb copy is limited to in-frame clones, with some not included. The table lists about 700,000 clones, around 15% of them singletons, with 0.02% to 0.025% in the top ten. This specimen comes from a study of beta chain features in type 1 diabetes. Study-level points and caveats: In every one of the four CD4+ subsets, TCRB CDR3s were moderately but significantly shorter in Type 1 diabetes patients.

CDR3 size: 13 residues. The germline V gene encodes CDR1 SGHDN and CDR2 FVKESK. V lost 4 bases to trimming and J lost 5 bases, with 10 bases between them. Sequencing used naive CD4+ T cells from blood. The clonotype comes from a man aged 18-30 years with type 1 diabetes. The V and J genes are TRBV14 and TRBJ2-3; D not certain. Here the CDR3 reads CASSPLRLDTQYF. The CDR3, as DNA: TGTGCCAGCAGCCCCCTAAGACTAGATACGCAGTATTTT. Using reference TRBV14 and TRBJ2-3 for the parts outside the CDR3, the full variable domain is EAGVTQFPSHSVIEKGQTVTLRCDPISGHDNLYWYRRVMGKEIKFLLHFVKESKQDESGMPNNRFLAERTGGTYSTLKVQPAELEDSGVYFCASSPLRLDTQYFGPGTRLTVL.